What follows is one T cell receptor (beta chain) and its context. Its specificity is unknown. The germline V gene encodes CDR1 LGHNA and CDR2 YNFKEQ. Trimming cost V 0 bases and J 2 bases, with 14 bases left between them. The CDR3 extends over 16 amino acids. The data are from a study of radiotherapy plus CTLA-4 blockade in lung cancer. Study details: For 15% to 20% of patients, objective responses occurred, and around 34% had disease control.

Study observations and caveats: Expansion in blood of tumor-derived TCR clones was seen after radiotherapy plus ipilimumab. In blood, early T cell clone dynamics reportedly predicted response best, together with interferon-beta.

TCRdb's table, derived via immunoSEQ multiplex PCR, lists solely in-frame clones and lacks some. The sample includes around 86,000 clones, over 80% seen only once; the top ten take under 0.85%. Sequencing was performed on peripheral blood, taken from a patient treated with radiotherapy plus ipilimumab. The chain joins TRBV4-2 to TRBJ2-7; D remains ambiguous. The TCR comes from a human donor with non-small cell lung cancer who had stable disease on radiotherapy plus ipilimumab. The DNA for the CDR3 is TGTGCCAGCAGCCAAGAGGTTGATAGCCGTGCCTACGAGCAGTACTTC. Amino acid sequence: CASSQEVDSRAYEQYF.